This is a list of T cell receptor beta chains from one sample in a study of blood T cells in healthy people across ages. One entry per CDR3 protein results from TCRdb running MiXCR on the 5' RACE reads. Of about a million distinct CDR3 sequences in the sample, 51% were seen once. Sequences were obtained from blood. Receptors originate from a woman aged 55-69 years in good health. Both conserved end residues are part of each CDR3. The D gene is left open where the match is weak. Clone size is not always given. Where it is, it says once, few, many or a class for expanded clones.

abundance	v_gene	j_gene	d_gene	CDR3nt	CDR3aa
NA	TRBV5-1	TRBJ2-7	TRBD1	TGCGCCAGCAGCTTGGTGGGGACGGACAGGAGCGACGAGCAGTACTTC	CASSLVGTDRSDEQYF
NA	TRBV28	TRBJ2-3	NA	TGTGCCAGCAGTGTATTTCCCTCACAGGGATTGCAGTATTTT	CASSVFPSQGLQYF
NA	TRBV9	TRBJ2-5	TRBD2	TGTGCCAGCAGCGAGTACGCGGGACTAGTTGGGGAGACCCAGTACTTC	CASSEYAGLVGETQYF
few	TRBV7-2	TRBJ2-5	TRBD2	TGTGCCAGCAGCTTCCGGAGGGAGGGAGAGACCCAGTACTTC	CASSFRREGETQYF
NA	TRBV12-3/TRBV12-4	TRBJ1-5	NA	TGTGCCAGCAGTTTAGCTACAGACCCATATAGCAATCAGCCCCAGCATTTT	CASSLATDPYSNQPQHF
few	TRBV29-1	TRBJ2-6	NA	TGCAGCGTTGCCCCTATCTCTGGGGCCAACGTCCTGACTTTC	CSVAPISGANVLTF
few	TRBV7-2	TRBJ2-7	TRBD2	TGTGCCAGCAGACAAAGCGGGAGCTCCTACGAGCAGTACTTC	CASRQSGSSYEQYF
NA	TRBV27	TRBJ2-3	TRBD2	TGTGCCAGCAGTTTTCTAGCGGCCACAGATACGCAGTATTTT	CASSFLAATDTQYF
many	TRBV5-1	TRBJ1-2	NA	TGCGCCAGCAGCTTGGACGGTGCATCCCACGGAGGCTACACCTTC	CASSLDGASHGGYTF
NA	TRBV2	TRBJ2-2	TRBD1	TGTGCCAGCAGTGACCTCCGGGACAGGAGCGGGTTGGACACCGGGGAGCTGTTTTTT	CASSDLRDRSGLDTGELFF
few	TRBV4-3	TRBJ2-7	NA	TGCGCCAGCAGCCAAGATATTAGGGGCGTTTATTACGAGCAGTACTTC	CASSQDIRGVYYEQYF
NA	TRBV15	TRBJ2-5	NA	TGTGCCACCAGCAGCACGGACAGCCAAGAGACCCAGTACTTC	CATSSTDSQETQYF
NA	TRBV29-1	TRBJ2-1	TRBD2	TGCAGCGTTGAAGGGCCCCTAGCGGGAGGCTCCTACAATGAGCAGTTCTTC	CSVEGPLAGGSYNEQFF
NA	TRBV4-3	TRBJ1-6	NA	TGCGCCAGCAGCCAATATCTCAATTCACCCCTCCACTTT	CASSQYLNSPLHF
NA	TRBV28	TRBJ2-1	NA	TGTGCCAGCAGTTTGGCGGGGTGGGATGCATACGAGGAGCAGTTCTTC	CASSLAGWDAYEEQFF
NA	TRBV6-1	TRBJ2-7	NA	TGTGCCAGCAGCGAAGTTTTGGGCGAGCAGTACTTC	CASSEVLGEQYF
few	TRBV29-1	TRBJ2-7	TRBD2	TGCAGCGCCCGGGGAGCGGGAAAGGGTCACGAGCAGTACTTC	CSARGAGKGHEQYF
NA	TRBV28	TRBJ2-5	NA	TGTGCCAGCAGTTTCCCCCCTCGGGAGACCCAGTACTTC	CASSFPPRETQYF
few	TRBV2	TRBJ2-1	NA	TGTGCCAGCAGCCGGTTCAATGAGCAGTTCTTC	CASSRFNEQFF
NA	TRBV7-9	TRBJ2-2	NA	TGTGCCAGCAGCCTCTTGACCAACACCGGGGAGCTGTTTTTT	CASSLLTNTGELFF
few	TRBV12-3/TRBV12-4	TRBJ2-3	NA	TGTGCCAGCAGTGGGGGACCTGCGTTTAGCACAGATACGCAGTATTTT	CASSGGPAFSTDTQYF
few	TRBV4-3	TRBJ2-5	NA	TGCGCCAGCAGCCAAGATGTGGAGGGAGAGACCCAGTACTTC	CASSQDVEGETQYF
NA	TRBV4-3	TRBJ2-3	TRBD2	TGCGCCAGCAGCCAAGAAGCTAGCGGCCTTGGTACAGATACGCAGTATTTT	CASSQEASGLGTDTQYF
few	TRBV4-2	TRBJ2-1	NA	TGTGCCAGCAGCCAAGATCCAAACCCCCGGAATGAGCAGTTCTTC	CASSQDPNPRNEQFF
NA	TRBV29-1	TRBJ2-5	NA	TGCAGCGTTGGTGACTCAAACCTCTACAATGAGCAGTACTTC	CSVGDSNLYNEQYF
NA	TRBV28	TRBJ2-7	NA	TGTGCCAGCAGGGCTACAGGTCCCACCTACGAGCAGTACTTC	CASRATGPTYEQYF